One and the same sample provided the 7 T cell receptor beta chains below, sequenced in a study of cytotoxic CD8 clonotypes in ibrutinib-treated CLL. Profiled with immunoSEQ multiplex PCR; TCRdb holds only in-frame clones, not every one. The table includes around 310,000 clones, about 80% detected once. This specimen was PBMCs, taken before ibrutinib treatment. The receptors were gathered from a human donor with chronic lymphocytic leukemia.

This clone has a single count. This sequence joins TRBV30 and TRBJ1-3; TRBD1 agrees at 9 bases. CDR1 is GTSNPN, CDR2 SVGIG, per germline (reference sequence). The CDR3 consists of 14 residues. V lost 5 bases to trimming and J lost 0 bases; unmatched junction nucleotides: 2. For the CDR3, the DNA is TGTGCCTGGGAGACAGGGGGCTCTGGAAACACCATATATTTT. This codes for CAWETGGSGNTIYF.

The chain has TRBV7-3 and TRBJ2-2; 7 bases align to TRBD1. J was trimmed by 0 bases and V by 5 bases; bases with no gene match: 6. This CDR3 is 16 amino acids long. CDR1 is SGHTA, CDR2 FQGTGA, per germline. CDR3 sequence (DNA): TGTGCCAGCAGCGCGACAGGGCTCGCGAACACCGGGGAGCTGTTTTTT. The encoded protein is CASSATGLANTGELFF.

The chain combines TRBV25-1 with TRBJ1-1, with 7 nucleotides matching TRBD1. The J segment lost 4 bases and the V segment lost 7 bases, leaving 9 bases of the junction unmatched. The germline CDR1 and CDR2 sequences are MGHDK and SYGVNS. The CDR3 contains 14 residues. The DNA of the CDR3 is TGTGCCAGCAAGGGGGCAGGGGAGATCACTGAAGCTTTCTTT. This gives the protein CASKGAGEITEAFF.

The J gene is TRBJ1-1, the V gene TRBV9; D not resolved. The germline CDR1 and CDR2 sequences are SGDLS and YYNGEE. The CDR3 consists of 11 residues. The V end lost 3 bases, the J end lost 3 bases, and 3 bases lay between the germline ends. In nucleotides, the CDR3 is TGTGCCAGCAGCGGGTACACTGAAGCTTTCTTT. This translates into CASSGYTEAFF.

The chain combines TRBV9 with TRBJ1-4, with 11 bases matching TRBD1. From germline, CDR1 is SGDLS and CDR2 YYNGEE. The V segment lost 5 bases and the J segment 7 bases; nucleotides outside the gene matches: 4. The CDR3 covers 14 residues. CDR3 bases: TGTGCCAGCAGTCAGGACAGGGGGCGTGAAAAACTGTTTTTT. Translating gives CASSQDRGREKLFF.

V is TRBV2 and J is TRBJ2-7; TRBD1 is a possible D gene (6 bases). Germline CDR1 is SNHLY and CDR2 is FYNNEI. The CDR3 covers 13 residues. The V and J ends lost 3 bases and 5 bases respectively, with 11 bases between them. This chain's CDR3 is CASSDVQGNEQYF. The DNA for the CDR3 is TGTGCCAGCAGTGATGTACAGGGTAACGAGCAGTACTTC.

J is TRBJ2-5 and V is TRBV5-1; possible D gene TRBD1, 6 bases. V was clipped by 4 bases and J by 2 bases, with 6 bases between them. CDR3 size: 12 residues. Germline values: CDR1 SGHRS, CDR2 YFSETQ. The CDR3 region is CASSGQQETQYF. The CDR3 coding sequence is TGCGCCAGCAGCGGACAGCAAGAGACCCAGTACTTC.